This T cell receptor (beta chain) was sequenced for a study of cytotoxic CD8 clonotypes in ibrutinib-treated CLL. The germline CDR1 and CDR2 sequences are SNHLY and FYNNEI. The germline V and J ends were trimmed by 6 bases and 1 base, with 16 bases remaining between them. The CDR3 has 15 residues. Clones were sequenced by immunoSEQ multiplex PCR, and TCRdb holds only the in-frame ones, with some missing. The table includes 160,000 or so clones, over 65% detected once. This clone was picked up one time. This clonotype was obtained from a human donor with chronic lymphocytic leukemia. The V gene is TRBV2, the J gene TRBJ2-7; D may be TRBD1 (6 bases). The sample consisted of PBMCs, taken after 12 months of ibrutinib treatment. CDR3 nucleotide sequence: TGTGCCAGCAGATACAGGGACCACCTATCCTACGAGCAGTACTTC. It specifies CASRYRDHLSYEQYF.